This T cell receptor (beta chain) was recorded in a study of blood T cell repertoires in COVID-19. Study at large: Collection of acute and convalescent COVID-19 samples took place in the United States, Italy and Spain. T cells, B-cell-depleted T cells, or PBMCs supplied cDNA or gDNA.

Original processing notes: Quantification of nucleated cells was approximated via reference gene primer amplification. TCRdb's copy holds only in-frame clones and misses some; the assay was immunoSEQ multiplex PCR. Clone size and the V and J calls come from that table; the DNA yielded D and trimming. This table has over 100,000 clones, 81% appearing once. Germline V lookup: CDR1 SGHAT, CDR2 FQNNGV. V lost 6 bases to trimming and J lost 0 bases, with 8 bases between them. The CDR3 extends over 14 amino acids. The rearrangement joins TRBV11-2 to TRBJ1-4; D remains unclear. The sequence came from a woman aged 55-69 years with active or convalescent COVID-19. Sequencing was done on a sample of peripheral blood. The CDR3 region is CASSISSTNEKLFF. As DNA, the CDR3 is TGTGCCAGCAGTATTTCGTCAACTAATGAAAAACTGTTTTTT.